The sequence of this T cell receptor beta chain was determined in a study of cytotoxic CD8 clonotypes in ibrutinib-treated CLL. Whole-study findings and limits: Baseline clonality, above age-matched healthy donor levels, tracked circulating CD8+ T-cell counts.

Repertoires were generated with immunoSEQ multiplex PCR, while TCRdb's copy carries only in-frame clones and drops some. In the table there are some 24,000 clones, approximately 81% of which are singletons. Concerning this clone: Its antigen remains unknown.

The CDR3 has 15 residues. V dropped 1 base and J dropped 3; count of bases not matched to a gene: 3. Germline CDR1 reads LNHNV; CDR2 reads YYDKDF (reference sequence). V is TRBV15 and J is TRBJ2-3; 8 bases match TRBD2. The TCR sequence derives from a human donor with chronic lymphocytic leukemia. Source: PBMCs, taken before ibrutinib treatment. This CDR3 is CATSRVQRETDTQYF. CDR3 bases: TGTGCCACCAGCAGAGTCCAGCGGGAGACAGATACGCAGTATTTT.